Each of the 15 T cell receptor beta chains below was sequenced from the same sample in a study of control samples from healthy donors and cancer patients. The assay was immunoSEQ multiplex PCR, and TCRdb's table has in-frame clones only and misses some. Among some 120,000 clones listed, more than 75% were seen once. The sequencing sample was made of blood. The receptors stem from a middle-aged man in good health.

The chain is built from TRBV15 and TRBJ2-3; D unclear. The CDR3 consists of 15 residues. The V end lost 1 base, the J end lost 2 bases, and 10 bases lay between the germline ends. The V gene's germline CDR1 is LNHNV and CDR2 YYDKDF (reference sequence). The CDR3 spells CATSRGGGATDTQYF. Here the CDR3 DNA reads TGTGCCACCAGCAGAGGCGGCGGCGCCACAGATACGCAGTATTTT. Full variable domain (outside the CDR3, taken from reference TRBV15 and TRBJ2-3): DAMVIQNPRYQVTQFGKPVTLSCSQTLNHNVMYWYQQKSSQAPKLLFHYYDKDFNNEADTPDNFQSRRPNTSFCFLDIRSPGLGDTAMYLCATSRGGGATDTQYFGPGTRLTVL.

This chain joins TRBV11-3 and TRBJ2-1, with D tentatively TRBD1 or TRBD2 (5 bases each). This CDR3 region has 13 residues. Germline V gene lookup returns CDR1 SGHNT and CDR2 YENEEA. With 5 bases removed from V and 5 bases from J, the gap between germline ends came to 10 bases. The CDR3 loop reads CASSLRGHNEQFF. The CDR3 bases are TGTGCCAGCAGCCTCCGGGGCCACAATGAGCAGTTCTTC.

The rearrangement uses TRBV7-6 and TRBJ1-1, with D possibly matching TRBD1 (6 bases). The germline gives CDR1 SGHVS, CDR2 FNYEAQ. The CDR3 spans 15 residues. V lost 6 bases and J lost 1, with 15 bases in between. The CDR3 spells CASSHTDRANTEAFF. The CDR3 coding sequence is TGTGCCAGCAGTCACACGGACAGAGCGAACACTGAAGCTTTCTTT.

This clone was recorded only once. The chain has TRBV6-1 and TRBJ1-5, with 10 bases aligning to TRBD1. Looked up from germline, CDR1 is MNHNS and CDR2 is SASEGT. The CDR3 runs 17 residues. The V gene end was trimmed by 4 bases and the J gene end by 5 bases; junction bases not matched to a gene: 11. CDR3 in DNA: TGTGCCAGCAGTGTATATCCCGGGACAGGGGTAGATCAGCCCCAGCATTTT. Translation: CASSVYPGTGVDQPQHF.

The chain is built from TRBV24-1 and TRBJ2-1; 10 nucleotides match TRBD1. J gave up 7 bases and V 6 bases, and 8 bases lay outside the gene matches. The germline gives CDR1 KGHDR, CDR2 SFDVKD. The CDR3 totals 15 residues. The CDR3 protein is CATSTRDRGSNEQFF. CDR3 DNA sequence: TGTGCCACCAGTACCCGGGACAGGGGATCGAATGAGCAGTTCTTC.

This chain joins TRBV24-1 and TRBJ1-5; D possibly corresponds to TRBD1 (6 bases). V gave up 3 bases and J gave up 3 bases, with 8 bases separating them. Looked up from germline, CDR1 is KGHDR and CDR2 is SFDVKD. The CDR3 extends over 14 amino acids. The CDR3 protein is CATSDTGANQPQHF. CDR3 in DNA: TGTGCCACCAGTGATACGGGGGCCAATCAGCCCCAGCATTTT.

V gene TRBV6-5 combines with J gene TRBJ1-6, with D unclear. V lost 0 bases, J lost 7 bases, and 7 bases lay in between. The CDR3 runs 14 residues. Germline CDR1 reads MNHEY; CDR2 reads SVGAGI. CDR3 in amino acids: CASSYSLWNSPLHF. In nucleotides, the CDR3 is TGTGCCAGCAGTTACTCGCTTTGGAATTCACCCCTCCACTTT.

V and J are TRBV5-6 and TRBJ1-5; maybe TRBD1 (6 bases). Germline loops: CDR1 SGHDT, CDR2 YYEEEE. This CDR3 contains 15 residues. V lost 0 bases and J lost 1, with 8 bases in between. The CDR3 region is CASSLGGLSNQPQHF. CDR3 DNA: TGTGCCAGCAGCTTGGGGGGGCTGAGCAATCAGCCCCAGCATTTT.

This chain connects TRBV27 to TRBJ2-7; 9 positions agree with TRBD2. The CDR3 is 18 residues long. With 6 bases clipped from V and 6 bases from J, the junction kept 21 bases outside the gene matches. From germline, CDR1 is MNHEY and CDR2 SMNVEV (reference sequence). DNA for the CDR3: TGTGCCAGCAGCCGACACGGCCCGGGGACTAGCCTCTTTATCGAGCAGTACTTC. Translated, it gives CASSRHGPGTSLFIEQYF.

The rearrangement joins TRBV6-5 to TRBJ1-1; D possibly corresponds to TRBD1 (6 bases). CDR1 MNHEY and CDR2 SVGAGI come from the germline V gene. The CDR3 is made up of 14 amino acids. The V gene lost 6 bases and the J gene lost 0 bases, with 11 bases spanning the gap. CDR3 amino acids: CASSHRDLNTEAFF. The CDR3 nucleotides are TGTGCCAGCAGCCACAGGGACTTGAACACTGAAGCTTTCTTT.

The gene calls are TRBV6-1 and TRBJ2-3; 9 positions match TRBD2. The junction had 4 bases not matched to a gene; V was cut back by 1 base and J by 2 bases. From germline, CDR1 is MNHNS and CDR2 SASEGT. The CDR3 has 16 residues. The CDR3 DNA sequence: TGTGCCAGCAGTGAAGGCGGGGGGGGTGCCACAGATACGCAGTATTTT. Translating gives CASSEGGGGATDTQYF.

The chain joins TRBV29-1 to TRBJ1-3; D is unresolved. This CDR3 region has 11 residues. V was shortened by 3 bases and J by 0 bases, with 0 bases between the two germline ends. The V gene's germline CDR1 is SQVTM and CDR2 ANQGSEA. Here the CDR3 DNA reads TGCAGCGTTGACTCTGGAAACACCATATATTTT. As protein: CSVDSGNTIYF.

The chain uses TRBV9 and TRBJ2-1; 8 bases agree with TRBD2. Germline CDR1 is SGDLS and CDR2 is YYNGEE. The CDR3 sequence is 16 residues long. With V trimmed by 4 bases and J by 4 bases, 10 bases remained unmatched. In nucleotides, the CDR3 is TGTGCCAGCAGCCAAGGAGTAGCGGGGACGTACAATGAGCAGTTCTTC. Its translation is CASSQGVAGTYNEQFF.

This clone was counted once. The CDR3 loop is CASSVDYRGPGGGYTF. CDR3 coding DNA: TGTGCCAGCAGCGTAGACTATAGGGGACCCGGAGGCGGCTACACCTTC. V usage is TRBV9 and J usage is TRBJ1-2; TRBD1 might be the D (5 bases). Germline lookup yields CDR1 SGDLS and CDR2 YYNGEE. The CDR3 has 16 amino acids. V lost 0 bases, J lost 8 bases, and 20 bases lay in between.

The rearrangement uses TRBV6-5 and TRBJ1-2; D is uncertain. Trimming shortened V by 6 bases and J by 4 bases, and 6 bases separated the two germline ends. Germline lookup yields CDR1 MNHEY and CDR2 SVGAGI. The CDR3 is made up of 11 amino acids. In nucleotides, the CDR3 is TGTGCCAGCAGGGACTTCTATGGCTACACCTTC. Translating gives CASRDFYGYTF.